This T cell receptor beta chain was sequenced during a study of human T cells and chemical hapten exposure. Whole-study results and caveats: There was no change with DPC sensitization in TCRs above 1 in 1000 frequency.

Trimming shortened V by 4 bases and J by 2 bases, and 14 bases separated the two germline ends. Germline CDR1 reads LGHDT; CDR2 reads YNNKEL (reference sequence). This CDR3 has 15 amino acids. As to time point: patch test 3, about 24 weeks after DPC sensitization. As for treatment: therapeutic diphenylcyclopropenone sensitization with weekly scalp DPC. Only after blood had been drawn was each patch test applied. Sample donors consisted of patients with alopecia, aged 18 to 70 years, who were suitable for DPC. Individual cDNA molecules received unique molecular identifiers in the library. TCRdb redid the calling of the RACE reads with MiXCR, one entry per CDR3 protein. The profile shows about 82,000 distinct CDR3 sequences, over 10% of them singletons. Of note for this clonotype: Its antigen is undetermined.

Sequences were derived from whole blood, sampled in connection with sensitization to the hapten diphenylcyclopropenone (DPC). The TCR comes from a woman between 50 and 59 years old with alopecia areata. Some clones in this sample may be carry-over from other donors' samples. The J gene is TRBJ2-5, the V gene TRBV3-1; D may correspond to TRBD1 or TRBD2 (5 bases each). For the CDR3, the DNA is TGTGCCAGCAGCCTGGGCAAGGGACCTCAAGAGACCCAGTACTTC. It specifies CASSLGKGPQETQYF.